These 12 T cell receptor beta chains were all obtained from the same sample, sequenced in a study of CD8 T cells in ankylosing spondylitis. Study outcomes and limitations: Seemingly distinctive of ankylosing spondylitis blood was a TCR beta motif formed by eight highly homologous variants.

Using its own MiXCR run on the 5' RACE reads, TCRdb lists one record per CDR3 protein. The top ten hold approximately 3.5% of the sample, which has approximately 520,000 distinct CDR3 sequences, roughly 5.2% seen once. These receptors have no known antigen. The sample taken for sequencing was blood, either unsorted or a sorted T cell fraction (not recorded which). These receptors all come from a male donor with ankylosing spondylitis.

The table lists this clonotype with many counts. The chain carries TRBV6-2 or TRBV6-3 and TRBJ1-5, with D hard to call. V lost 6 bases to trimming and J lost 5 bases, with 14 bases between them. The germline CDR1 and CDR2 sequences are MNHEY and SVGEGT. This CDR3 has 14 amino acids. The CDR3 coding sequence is TGTGCCAGCAGCCCCACCGCCGGGGATCAGCCCCAGCATTTT. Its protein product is CASSPTAGDQPQHF.

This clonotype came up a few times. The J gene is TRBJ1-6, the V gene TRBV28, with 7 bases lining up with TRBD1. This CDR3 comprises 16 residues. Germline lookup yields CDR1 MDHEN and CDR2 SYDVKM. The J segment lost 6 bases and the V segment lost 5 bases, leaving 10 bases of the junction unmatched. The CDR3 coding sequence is TGTGCCAGCAGTCCCTCAACCGGGACAGCTAATTCACCCCTCCACTTT. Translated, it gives CASSPSTGTANSPLHF.

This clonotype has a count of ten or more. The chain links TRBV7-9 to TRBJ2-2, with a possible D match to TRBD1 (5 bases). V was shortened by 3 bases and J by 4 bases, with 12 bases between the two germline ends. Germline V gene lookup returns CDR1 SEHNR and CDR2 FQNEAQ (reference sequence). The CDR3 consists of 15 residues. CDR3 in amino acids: CASSFQGSRTGELFF. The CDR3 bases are TGTGCCAGCAGCTTCCAGGGAAGCCGCACCGGGGAGCTGTTTTTT.

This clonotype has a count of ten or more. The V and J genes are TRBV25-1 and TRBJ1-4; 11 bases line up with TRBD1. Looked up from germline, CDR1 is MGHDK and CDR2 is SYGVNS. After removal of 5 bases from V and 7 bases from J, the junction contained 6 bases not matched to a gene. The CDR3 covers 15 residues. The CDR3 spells CASSLGGTGGEKLFF. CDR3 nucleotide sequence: TGTGCCAGCAGTCTAGGGGGGACAGGGGGTGAAAAACTGTTTTTT.

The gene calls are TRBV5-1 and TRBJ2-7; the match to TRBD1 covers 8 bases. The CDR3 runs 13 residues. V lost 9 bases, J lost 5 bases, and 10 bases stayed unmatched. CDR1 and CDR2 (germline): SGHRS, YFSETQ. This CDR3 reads CATHQDRVDEQYF. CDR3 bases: TGCGCCACCCACCAGGACAGGGTGGACGAGCAGTACTTC.

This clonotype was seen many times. CDR3 coding DNA: TGTGCCAGCAGCTTCCTCCCTTCGGCAGGGTCCGGGGAGCTGTTTTTT. The encoded protein is CASSFLPSAGSGELFF. The chain employs TRBV7-6 and TRBJ2-2; possibly TRBD1 for D (5 bases). The V gene lost 3 bases and the J gene lost 6 bases, with 17 bases spanning the gap. This CDR3 is 16 amino acids long. Germline CDR1 SGHVS, CDR2 FNYEAQ.

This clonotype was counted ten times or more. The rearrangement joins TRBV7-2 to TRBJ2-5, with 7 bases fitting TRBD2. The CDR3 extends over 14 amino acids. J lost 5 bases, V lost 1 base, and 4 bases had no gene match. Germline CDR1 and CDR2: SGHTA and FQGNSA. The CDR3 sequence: CASSLEGGRETQYF. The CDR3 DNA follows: TGTGCCAGCAGCTTAGAGGGAGGGAGGGAGACCCAGTACTTC.

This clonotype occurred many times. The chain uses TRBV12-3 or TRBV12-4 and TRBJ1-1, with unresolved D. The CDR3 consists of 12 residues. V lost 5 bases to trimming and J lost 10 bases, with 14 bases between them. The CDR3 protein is CASSTGLRRAFF. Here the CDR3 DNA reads TGTGCCAGCAGTACGGGCTTGAGACGAGCTTTCTTT.

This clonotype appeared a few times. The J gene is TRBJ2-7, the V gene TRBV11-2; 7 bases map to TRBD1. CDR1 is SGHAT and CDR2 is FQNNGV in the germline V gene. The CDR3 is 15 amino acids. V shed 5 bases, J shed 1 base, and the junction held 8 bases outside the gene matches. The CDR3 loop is CASSALGQRSYEQYF. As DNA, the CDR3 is TGTGCCAGCAGCGCCCTGGGACAGAGATCCTACGAGCAGTACTTC.

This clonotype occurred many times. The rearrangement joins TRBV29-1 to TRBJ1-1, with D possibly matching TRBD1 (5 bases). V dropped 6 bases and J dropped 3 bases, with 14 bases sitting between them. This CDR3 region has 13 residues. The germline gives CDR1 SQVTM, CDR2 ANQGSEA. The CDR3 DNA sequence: TGCAGCGTGGGGCGTGTAGTCGACACTGAAGCTTTCTTT. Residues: CSVGRVVDTEAFF.

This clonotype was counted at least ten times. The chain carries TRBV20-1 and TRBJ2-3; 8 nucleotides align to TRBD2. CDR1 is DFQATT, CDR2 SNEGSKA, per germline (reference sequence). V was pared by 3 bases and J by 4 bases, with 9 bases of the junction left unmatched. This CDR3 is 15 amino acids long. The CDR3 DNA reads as TGCAGTGCTAGGGATGATAACGGGGGGGCAGATACGCAGTATTTT. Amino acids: CSARDDNGGADTQYF.

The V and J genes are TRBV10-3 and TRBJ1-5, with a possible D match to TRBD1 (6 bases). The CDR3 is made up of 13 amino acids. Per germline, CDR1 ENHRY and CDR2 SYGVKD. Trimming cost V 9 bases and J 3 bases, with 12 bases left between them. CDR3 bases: TGTGCCATTGCAGACAGGCTCAATCAGCCCCAGCATTTT. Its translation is CAIADRLNQPQHF.